The 15 T cell receptor beta chains presented below share a single source sample, sequenced in a study of T-cell reconstitution after alpha-beta-depleted transplantation in children. The TCRbeta library was prepared with unique molecular identifiers. From the PCR reads, TCRdb called clonotypes with MiXCR, one entry per CDR3 protein. Of hundreds of thousands of distinct CDR3 sequences listed, around 17% were seen once; the top ten hold 0.8% to 1.1%. This sample comprised PBMCs from the stem cell graft donor, obtained from the stem cell graft. These TCRs come from a human donor who donated a stem cell graft to a child with acute myeloid leukemia.

The chain carries TRBV25-1 and TRBJ2-3; D is perhaps TRBD2 (6 bases). The V end was cut by 7 bases, the J end by 8 bases, with 22 bases between. From germline, CDR1 is MGHDK and CDR2 SYGVNS. The CDR3 is 15 amino acids. CDR3 nucleotide sequence: TGTGCCAGCACCGAATCAGGATGGAGGGATGGTACGCAGTATTTT. Translating gives CASTESGWRDGTQYF.

The chain uses TRBV4-3 and TRBJ2-1, with TRBD1 matching 7 bases. The CDR3 is 14 amino acids. Germline V gives CDR1 LGHNA, CDR2 YSLEER. J gave up 3 bases and V 2 bases, and 1 base lay outside the gene matches. Here the CDR3 DNA reads TGCGCCAGCAGCCAAACAGGGGACTACAATGAGCAGTTCTTC. Protein: CASSQTGDYNEQFF.

The chain links TRBV4-3 to TRBJ2-7, with 9 bases identical to TRBD1. V shed 4 bases and J 2 bases; nucleotides not matched to a gene: 6. This CDR3 is built from 15 residues. Germline V gene lookup returns CDR1 LGHNA and CDR2 YSLEER. As DNA, the CDR3 is TGCGCCAGCAGCCCGGACAGGGGTTTTACCTACGAGCAGTACTTC. It codes for CASSPDRGFTYEQYF.

The chain is built from TRBV29-1 and TRBJ2-6; D call uncertain. Trimming removed 3 bases from V and 3 bases from J, with 9 bases in between. The CDR3 has 14 amino acids. In germline, CDR1 is SQVTM, CDR2 ANQGSEA. In DNA form, the CDR3 reads TGCAGCGTTGACAGTGTTGGTGGGGCCAACGTCCTGACTTTC. Protein product: CSVDSVGGANVLTF.

The V and J genes are TRBV9 and TRBJ1-1; possibly TRBD1 for D (5 bases). The CDR3 runs 14 residues. The ends were cut back, 9 bases at V and 1 base at J, with 16 bases in the middle. Looked up from germline, CDR1 is SGDLS and CDR2 is YYNGEE. The CDR3 DNA reads TGTGCCACCAGACGGGCAGGGTCGAACACTGAAGCTTTCTTT. This gives the protein CATRRAGSNTEAFF.

CDR3 sequence reads: CASSPRAGEMNEQFF. In DNA form, the CDR3 reads TGTGCCAGCAGTCCTCGAGCAGGGGAAATGAATGAGCAGTTCTTC. The J gene is TRBJ2-1, the V gene TRBV12-3 or TRBV12-4, with D possibly TRBD1 on 6 matching bases. This CDR3 is 15 amino acids long. The germline V and J ends were trimmed by 5 bases and 7 bases, with 18 bases remaining between them.

This clonotype was seen more than once but under ten times. The chain uses TRBV28 and TRBJ2-7; 7 positions match TRBD2. With 7 bases clipped from V and 6 bases from J, the junction kept 9 bases outside the gene matches. The CDR3 sequence is 13 residues long. Germline CDR1 reads MDHEN; CDR2 reads SYDVKM. This chain's CDR3 is CASMIRPGGEQYV. CDR3 nucleotides: TGTGCCAGCATGATTCGGCCGGGAGGCGAGCAGTACGTC.

This clonotype was counted a few times. The CDR3 sequence: CASSQDITGANYGYTF. CDR3 nucleotide sequence: TGTGCCAGCAGCCAAGATATAACAGGGGCTAACTATGGCTACACCTTC. The gene calls are TRBV16 and TRBJ1-2, with 7 nucleotides matching TRBD1. Per germline, CDR1 KGHSY and CDR2 FQNENV. The CDR3 extends over 16 amino acids. V was pared by 2 bases and J by 0 bases, with 6 bases of the junction left unmatched. Supplemented by reference TRBV16 and TRBJ1-2, the full variable domain reads GEEVAQTPKHLVRGEGQKAKLYCAPIKGHSYVFWYQQVLKNEFKFLISFQNENVFDETGMPKERFSAKCLPNSPCSLEIQATKLEDSAVYFCASSQDITGANYGYTFGSGTRLTVV.

With regard to this clonotype: A much larger clonotype is one base distant, so this may be a read error. V is TRBV25-1 and J is TRBJ2-7; 7 positions match TRBD2. This CDR3 contains 15 residues. Germline trimming cut 0 bases from V and 2 bases from J; bases unmatched to any gene: 4. The germline gives CDR1 MGHDK, CDR2 SYGVNS. CDR3 DNA: TGTGCCAGCAGTGAATATGGGGGGACTACCTACGAGCAGTACTTC. Amino acids: CASSEYGGTTYEQYF.

This clonotype was seen ten or more times. Here the CDR3 DNA reads TGTGCCAGCAGTTTATTGGGTAATCAGCCCCAGCATTTT. Translated, it gives CASSLLGNQPQHF. The chain recombines TRBV12-3 or TRBV12-4 with TRBJ1-5; D is ambiguous. This CDR3 contains 13 residues. V lost 2 bases and J lost 4, with 6 bases in between.

This clonotype was seen at least ten times. The chain joins TRBV5-1 to TRBJ2-3; D perhaps matches TRBD1 (6 bases). Trimming pared 2 bases from V and 2 bases from J, leaving 12 bases between. The CDR3 has 15 residues. Germline lookup yields CDR1 SGHRS and CDR2 YFSETQ. Here the CDR3 DNA reads TGCGCCAGCAGCTTAGAACGGGGACACACAGATACGCAGTATTTT. This sequence encodes CASSLERGHTDTQYF.

The V and J genes are TRBV29-1 and TRBJ2-2, with a weak D call TRBD1 (6 bases). The CDR3 length is 16 residues. Between the trimmed V and J ends, which lost 6 bases and 1 base, there was a span of 18 bases. Per germline, CDR1 SQVTM and CDR2 ANQGSEA. The CDR3 spells CSVRTLGAGNTGELFF. CDR3 nucleotides: TGCAGCGTGAGGACCCTGGGGGCTGGGAACACCGGGGAGCTGTTTTTT.

The rearrangement links TRBV7-2 to TRBJ1-1; no clear D gene. This CDR3 region has 14 residues. Deletions cut 5 bases from V and 2 bases from J, with 12 bases between. Germline V gene sequence: CDR1 SGHTA, CDR2 FQGNSA. In DNA, the CDR3 is TGTGCCAGCAGCCCACCGGGGATTAACACTGAAGCTTTCTTT. Its protein product is CASSPPGINTEAFF.

This clonotype was detected a few times. This chain joins TRBV12-3 or TRBV12-4 and TRBJ2-3, with D unresolved. CDR3 length: 12 amino acids. The ends were cut back, 6 bases at V and 7 bases at J, with 11 bases in the middle. In DNA form, the CDR3 reads TGTGCCAGCAGCCCGGTACTTAATACGCAGTATTTT. Protein: CASSPVLNTQYF.

This clonotype was seen many times. The DNA of the CDR3 is TGCAGTGCATATCAGGGGGACTACACTGAAGCTTTCTTT. It translates to CSAYQGDYTEAFF. The V and J genes are TRBV20-1 and TRBJ1-1, with TRBD1 matching over 7 bases. The germline V gene has CDR1 DFQATT and CDR2 SNEGSKA (reference sequence). The V and J ends lost 6 bases and 3 bases, in that order; junction bases with no gene match: 7. CDR3 length: 13 amino acids.